This entry lists 3 T cell receptor beta chains sequenced from one sample in a study of T cells in Graves' hyperthyroidism and ophthalmopathy. The CDR3 regions of TCR beta were amplified from RNA transcripts. Initially, a first-round RT-PCR of the TCR CDR3 employed the HTBI primer set. TCRdb processed the multiplex PCR reads anew with MiXCR; each CDR3 protein has one entry. The profile shows over 700,000 distinct CDR3 sequences, 30% to 40% of them singletons. Source material: blood. These receptors originate from a woman aged 35 to 49 with Graves' hyperthyroidism.

CDR3 sequence: CASTGGDTQYF. The CDR3 nucleotides read TGTGCCAGCACCGGGGGAGATACGCAGTATTTT. V usage is TRBV9 and J usage is TRBJ2-3; the D gene is possibly TRBD2 (6 bases). Trimming removed 6 bases from V and 5 bases from J, with 7 bases in between. The germline V gene encodes CDR1 SGDLS and CDR2 YYNGEE. The CDR3 is 11 amino acids.

This clonotype has a count of ten or more. The chain uses TRBV2 and TRBJ1-2, with 10 bases that match TRBD1. The CDR3 length is 14 residues. J gave up 7 bases and V 6 bases, and 8 bases lay outside the gene matches. Looked up from germline, CDR1 is SNHLY and CDR2 is FYNNEI. CDR3 sequence: CASSPGQGRTGYTF. In DNA, the CDR3 is TGTGCCAGCAGCCCGGGACAGGGGAGGACTGGCTACACCTTC.

There are many counts of this clonotype. The gene calls are TRBV2 and TRBJ2-7; D gene unclear. The CDR3 covers 13 residues. V gave up 4 bases and J gave up 1 base, with 8 bases separating them. Germline CDR1 and CDR2: SNHLY and FYNNEI. CDR3 amino acids: CASSVPTSYEQYF. As DNA, the CDR3 is TGTGCCAGCAGTGTCCCGACTTCCTACGAGCAGTACTTC.